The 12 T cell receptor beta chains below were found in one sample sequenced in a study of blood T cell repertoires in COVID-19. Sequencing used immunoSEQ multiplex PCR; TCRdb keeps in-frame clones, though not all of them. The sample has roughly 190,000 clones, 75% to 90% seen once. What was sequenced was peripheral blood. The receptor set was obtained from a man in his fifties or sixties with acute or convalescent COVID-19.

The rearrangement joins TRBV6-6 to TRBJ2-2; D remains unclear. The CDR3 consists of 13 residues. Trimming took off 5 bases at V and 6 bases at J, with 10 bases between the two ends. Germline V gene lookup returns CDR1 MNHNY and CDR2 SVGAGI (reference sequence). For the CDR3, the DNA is TGTGCCAGCAGTCCCATTAGCCCCGGGGAGCTGTTTTTT. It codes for CASSPISPGELFF.

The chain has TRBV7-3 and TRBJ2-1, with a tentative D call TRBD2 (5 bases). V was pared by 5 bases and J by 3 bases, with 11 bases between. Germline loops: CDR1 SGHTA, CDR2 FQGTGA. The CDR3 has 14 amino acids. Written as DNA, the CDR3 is TGTGCCAGCAGCCCCCACCGGGACTACAATGAGCAGTTCTTC. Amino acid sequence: CASSPHRDYNEQFF. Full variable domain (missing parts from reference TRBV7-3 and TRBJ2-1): GAGVSQTPSNKVTEKGKYVELRCDPISGHTALYWYRQSLGQGPEFLIYFQGTGAADDSGLPNDRFFAVRPEGSVSTLKIQRTERGDSAVYLCASSPHRDYNEQFFGPGTRLTVL.

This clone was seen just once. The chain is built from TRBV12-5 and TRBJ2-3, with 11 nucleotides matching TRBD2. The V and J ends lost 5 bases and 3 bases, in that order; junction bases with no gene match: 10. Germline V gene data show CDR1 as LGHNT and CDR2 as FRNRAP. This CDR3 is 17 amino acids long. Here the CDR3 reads CASGRSRTSGSTDTQYF. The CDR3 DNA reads TGTGCTAGTGGTCGGAGCAGAACTAGCGGGAGTACAGATACGCAGTATTTT.

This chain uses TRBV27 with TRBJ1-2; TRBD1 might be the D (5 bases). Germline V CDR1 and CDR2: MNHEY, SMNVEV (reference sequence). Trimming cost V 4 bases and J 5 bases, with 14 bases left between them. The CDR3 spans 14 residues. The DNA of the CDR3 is TGTGCCAGCAGTTCAACCAGGGCAGAATATGGCTACACCTTC. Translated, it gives CASSSTRAEYGYTF.

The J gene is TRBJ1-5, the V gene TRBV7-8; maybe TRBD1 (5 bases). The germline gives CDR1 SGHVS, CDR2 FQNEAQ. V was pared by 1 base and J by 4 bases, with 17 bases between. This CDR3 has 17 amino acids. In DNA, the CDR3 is TGTGCCAGCAGCTTAGTGATAAGCGGGGCACGAAATCAGCCCCAGCATTTT. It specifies CASSLVISGARNQPQHF. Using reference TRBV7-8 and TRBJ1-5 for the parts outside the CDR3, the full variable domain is GAGVSQSPRYKVAKRGQDVALRCDPISGHVSLFWYQQALGQGPEFLTYFQNEAQLDKSGLPSDRFFAERPEGSVSTLKIQRTQQEDSAVYLCASSLVISGARNQPQHFGDGTRLSIL.

The CDR3 spells CSVGQGAGQPQHF. Here the CDR3 DNA reads TGCAGCGTGGGACAGGGAGCGGGTCAGCCCCAGCATTTT. This chain joins TRBV29-1 and TRBJ1-5; 9 nucleotides line up with TRBD1. There are 13 residues in the CDR3. The germline CDR1 and CDR2 sequences are SQVTM and ANQGSEA. Trimming at V came to 6 bases and at J to 6 bases, leaving 6 bases not matched to a gene.

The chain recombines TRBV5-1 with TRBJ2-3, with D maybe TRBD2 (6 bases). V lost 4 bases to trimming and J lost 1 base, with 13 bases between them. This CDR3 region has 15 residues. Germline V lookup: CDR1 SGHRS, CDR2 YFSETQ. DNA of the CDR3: TGCGCCAGCAGCCATCGGACTACCCGCACAGATACGCAGTATTTT. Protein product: CASSHRTTRTDTQYF. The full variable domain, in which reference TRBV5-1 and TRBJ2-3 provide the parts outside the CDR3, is KAGVTQTPRYLIKTRGQQVTLSCSPISGHRSVSWYQQTPGQGLQFLFEYFSETQRNKGNFPGRFSGRQFSNSRSEMNVSTLELGDSALYLCASSHRTTRTDTQYFGPGTRLTVL.

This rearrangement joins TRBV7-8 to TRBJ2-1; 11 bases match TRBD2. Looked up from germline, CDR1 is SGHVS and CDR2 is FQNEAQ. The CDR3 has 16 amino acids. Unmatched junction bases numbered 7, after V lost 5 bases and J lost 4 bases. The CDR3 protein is CASSPLAGGPYNEQFF. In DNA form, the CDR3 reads TGTGCCAGCAGCCCATTAGCGGGAGGGCCATACAATGAGCAGTTCTTC.

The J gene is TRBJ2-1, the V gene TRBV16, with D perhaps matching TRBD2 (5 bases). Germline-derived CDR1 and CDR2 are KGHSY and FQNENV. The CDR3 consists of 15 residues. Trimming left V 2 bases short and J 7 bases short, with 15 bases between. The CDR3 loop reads CASSQGRAETNEQFF. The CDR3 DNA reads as TGTGCCAGCAGCCAAGGGCGGGCTGAAACGAATGAGCAGTTCTTC.

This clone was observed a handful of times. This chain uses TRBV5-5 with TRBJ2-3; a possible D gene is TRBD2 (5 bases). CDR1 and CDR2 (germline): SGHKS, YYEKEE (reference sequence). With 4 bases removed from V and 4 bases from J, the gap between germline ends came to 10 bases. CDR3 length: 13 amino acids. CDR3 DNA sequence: TGTGCCAGCAGCGGACTGGTAGCAGATACGCAGTATTTT. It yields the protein CASSGLVADTQYF.

The CDR3 is CASSPSTTGTDYNEQFF. The CDR3 DNA follows: TGCGCCAGCAGCCCCAGTACGACCGGGACAGACTACAATGAGCAGTTCTTC. The V and J genes are TRBV5-1 and TRBJ2-1; 7 bases map to TRBD1. Germline V gene lookup returns CDR1 SGHRS and CDR2 YFSETQ. CDR3 length: 17 residues. Trimming at V came to 4 bases and at J to 3 bases, leaving 13 bases not matched to a gene.

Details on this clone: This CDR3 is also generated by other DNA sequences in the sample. CDR3 loop: CASSPSGNSPLHF. CDR3 nucleotides: TGTGCCAGCTCACCGTCGGGGAACTCACCCCTCCACTTT. V gene TRBV18 combines with J gene TRBJ1-6; no clear D gene. The ends were cut back, 3 bases at V and 10 bases at J, with 10 bases in the middle. The V gene's germline CDR1 is KGHSH and CDR2 LQKENI. This CDR3 is built from 13 residues.